Sequencing of this T cell receptor beta chain was carried out in a study of human T cells and chemical hapten exposure listed by TCRdb under 2021. With regard to the full study: For sensitization, 2% DPC in acetone was applied to a 2 cm by 2 cm area of upper inner arm skin. Peripheral blood TCR repertoire changes were tracked in vivo in alopecia patients during primary and secondary sensitization to the hapten diphenylcyclopropenone (DPC). Alopecia areata with under or over 50% scalp involvement, alopecia totalis and alopecia universalis were represented in the patient cohort, which was mostly female. Throughout the roughly 23-week study period, patients were also given weekly therapeutic DPC doses on the scalp. Patch tests used Finn chambers with 0.01% DPC on the upper back, scored after 6 days by International Contact Dermatitis Research Group standards. Patient blood was sampled pre-sensitization (week 0) and at 2, 6 and about 24 weeks after DPC sensitization. For TCR sequencing, blood came from approximately 29 alopecia patients at anywhere from one to four time points (pre-sensitization, 2, 6 and 24 weeks). Libraries were combined into a pool for sequencing, and differences in TCR yield between samples came mainly from small differences in library volumes within the pool. What the authors observed across the whole study: The number of PT1 expanded TCRs positively correlated with patch test score, significant at thresholds 8, 16 and 32 but not 4. DPC sensitization did not change how many TCRs were above 1 in 1000 frequency, and no evidence was found of alterations in global repertoire structure. Repeated subsampling changed both the strength of the expansion versus patch-test correlation and the threshold at which the correlation became significant. Because all patients had alopecia, a presumed autoimmune disease, the immune response of the patients might differ from that of healthy individuals. Compared with pre-sensitization or healthy control sets, expanded TCRs formed significantly more large CDR3 similarity clusters, which is consistent with antigen-driven responses.

Trimming takes 0 bases off V and 2 bases off J; junction bases not matched to a gene: 1. CDR1 and CDR2 are read off the germline V gene (reference sequence) as DFQATT and SNEGSKA. The CDR3 runs 15 residues from the cysteine to the phenylalanine. Of the read, only the CDR3 DNA is kept; its 45 bases are in frame from base 1. The library was produced with RACE. The listed sequencing device is NextSeq 500. During library preparation, unique molecular identifiers were attached to individual cDNA molecules so that TCRs could be counted in a quantitative, reproducible way. For every blood RNA sample, sequencing covered both the TCR alpha and TCR beta chains. The original pipeline was this. A median of approximately 96,000 TCRs per sample was observed, with a range of about 20,000 to 750,000. The Decombinator software suite was used to annotate the V, J and CDR3 of the TCR reads. For the PS versus PT1 abundance plots, all samples were subsampled to the same number of TCRs (28,000). TCRs were defined as expanded if absent before sensitization and observed at least eight times at the 2-week time point. TCRdb redid the processing of the public reads, applying fastp at Q25 and MiXCR, and retained in-frame beta chains. Every entry covers one CDR3 protein and lists the most common genes and DNA from its rows. Here the V and J calls rest on TCRdb's processing, not on the authors' analysis. The sample table contains some 250,000 distinct CDR3 sequences; only one count was recorded for around 7.7% of them. The ten most abundant clones make up roughly 1.2% of the sample.

The label giving this sample's time point can be read as: pre-sensitization, week 0. Read against the paper, the sample's treatment or condition label means: therapeutic diphenylcyclopropenone sensitization with weekly scalp DPC. At each patch-test visit, blood was drawn before the patch test was applied. Eligible patients were aged 18 to 70, diagnosed with alopecia, deemed suitable for DPC therapy, and excluded if pregnant. Total RNA was extracted from unfractionated whole blood collected in Tempus Blood RNA tubes. This clonotype was seen a handful of times. Its antigen is not yet known. No per-base quality is available; no much larger clone lies one base away.

The starting material was whole blood, obtained in connection with sensitization to the hapten diphenylcyclopropenone (DPC). The chain is encoded by TRBV20-1 joined to TRBJ2-6, and 7 junctional nucleotides match TRBD1. This TCR was sampled from a man between 18 and 35 years old with alopecia areata. Some clones in this sample may be carry-over from other donors' samples. The CDR3 here reads CSAREQGTGANVLTF. The base sequence is TGCAGTGCTAGAGAACAGGGGACTGGGGCCAACGTCCTGACTTTC.